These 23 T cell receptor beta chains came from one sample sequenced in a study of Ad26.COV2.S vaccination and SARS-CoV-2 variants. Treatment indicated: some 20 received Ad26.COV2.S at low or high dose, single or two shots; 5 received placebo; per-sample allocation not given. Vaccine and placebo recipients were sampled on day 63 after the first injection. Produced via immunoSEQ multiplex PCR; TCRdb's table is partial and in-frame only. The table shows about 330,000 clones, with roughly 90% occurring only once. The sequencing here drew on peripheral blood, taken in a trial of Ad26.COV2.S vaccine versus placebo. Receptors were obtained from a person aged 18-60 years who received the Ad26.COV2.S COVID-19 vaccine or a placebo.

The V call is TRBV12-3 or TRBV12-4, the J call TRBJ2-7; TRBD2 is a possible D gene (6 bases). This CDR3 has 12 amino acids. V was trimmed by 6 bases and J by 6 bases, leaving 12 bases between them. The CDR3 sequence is CASRGGPGEQYF. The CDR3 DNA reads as TGTGCCAGCAGGGGGGGACCCGGCGAGCAGTACTTC.

CDR3 bases: TGTGCCAGCAGCAAAGCCCTCCGGATGAGCTCTGGAAACACCATATATTTT. This gives the protein CASSKALRMSSGNTIYF. This chain links TRBV21-1 with TRBJ1-3. TRBV21-1 is termed a pseudogene. CDR3 length: 17 residues.

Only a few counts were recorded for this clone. The CDR3 sequence: CASSPRVPPSGYTF. The DNA of the CDR3 is TGTGCCAGCAGCCCCCGGGTCCCCCCCTCGGGCTACACCTTC. The chain couples TRBV5-8 to TRBJ1-2; no definite D call. The CDR3 is 14 residues long. Germline loops: CDR1 SGHTS, CDR2 YDEGEE. V lost 4 bases and J lost 8, with 18 bases in between.

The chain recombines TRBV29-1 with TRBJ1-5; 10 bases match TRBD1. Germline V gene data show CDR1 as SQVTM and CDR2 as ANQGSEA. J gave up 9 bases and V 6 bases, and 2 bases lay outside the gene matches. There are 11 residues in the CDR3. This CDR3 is CSVRDRGPQHF. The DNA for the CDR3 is TGCAGCGTGCGGGACAGGGGGCCCCAGCATTTT.

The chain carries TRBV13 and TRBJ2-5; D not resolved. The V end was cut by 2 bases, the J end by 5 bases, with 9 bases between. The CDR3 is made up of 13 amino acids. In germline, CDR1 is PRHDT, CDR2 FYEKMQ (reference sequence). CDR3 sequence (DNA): TGTGCCAGCAGCTTATCTGCGAGGGAGACCCAGTACTTC. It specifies CASSLSARETQYF.

CDR3 region: CASSPGTGLYEQYF. CDR3 DNA sequence: TGTGCCAGCAGCCCCGGGACAGGGCTCTACGAGCAGTACTTC. The rearrangement uses TRBV2 and TRBJ2-7, with 9 bases aligning to TRBD1. The germline gives CDR1 SNHLY, CDR2 FYNNEI. Trimming took 6 bases from V and 3 from J; bases not matched to a gene: 6. The CDR3 is made up of 14 amino acids.

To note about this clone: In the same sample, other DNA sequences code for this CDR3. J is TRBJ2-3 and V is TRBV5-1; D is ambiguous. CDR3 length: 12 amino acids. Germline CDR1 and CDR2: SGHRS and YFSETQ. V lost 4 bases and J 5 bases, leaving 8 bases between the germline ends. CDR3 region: CASSLDGDTQYF. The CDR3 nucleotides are TGCGCCAGCAGCCTGGACGGAGATACGCAGTATTTT.

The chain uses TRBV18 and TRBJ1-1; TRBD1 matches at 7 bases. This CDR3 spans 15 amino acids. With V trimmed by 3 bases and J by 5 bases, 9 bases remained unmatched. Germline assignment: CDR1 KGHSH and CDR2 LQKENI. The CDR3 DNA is TGTGCCAGCTCACCCGGGACAGCCGGAGAAACTGAAGCTTTCTTT. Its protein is CASSPGTAGETEAFF.

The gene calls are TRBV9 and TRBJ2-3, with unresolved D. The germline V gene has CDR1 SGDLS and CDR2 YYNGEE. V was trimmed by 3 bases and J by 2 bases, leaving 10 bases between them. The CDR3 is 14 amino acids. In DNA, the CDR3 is TGTGCCAGCAGCGAGAGAGGCTTCACAGATACGCAGTATTTT. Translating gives CASSERGFTDTQYF.

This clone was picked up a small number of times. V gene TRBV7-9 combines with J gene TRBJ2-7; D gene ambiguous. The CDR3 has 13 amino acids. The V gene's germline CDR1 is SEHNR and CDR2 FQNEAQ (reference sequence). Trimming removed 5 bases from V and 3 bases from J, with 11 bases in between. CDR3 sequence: CASSLLGVYEQYV. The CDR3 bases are TGTGCCAGCAGCCTTTTGGGCGTCTACGAGCAGTACGTC.

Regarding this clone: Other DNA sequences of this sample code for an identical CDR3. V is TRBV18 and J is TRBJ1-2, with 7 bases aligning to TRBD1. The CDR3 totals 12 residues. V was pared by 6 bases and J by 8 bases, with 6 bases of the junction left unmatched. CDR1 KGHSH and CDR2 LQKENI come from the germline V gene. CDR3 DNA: TGTGCCAGCTCCCCCGACAGGGACGGCTACACCTTC. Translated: CASSPDRDGYTF.

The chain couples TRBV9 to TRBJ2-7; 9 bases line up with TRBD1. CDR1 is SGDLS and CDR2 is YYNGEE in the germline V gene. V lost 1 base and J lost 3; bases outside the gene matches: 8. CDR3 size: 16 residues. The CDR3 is CASSVFGQGRVYEQYF. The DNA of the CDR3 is TGTGCCAGCAGCGTATTCGGACAGGGGCGAGTCTACGAGCAGTACTTC.

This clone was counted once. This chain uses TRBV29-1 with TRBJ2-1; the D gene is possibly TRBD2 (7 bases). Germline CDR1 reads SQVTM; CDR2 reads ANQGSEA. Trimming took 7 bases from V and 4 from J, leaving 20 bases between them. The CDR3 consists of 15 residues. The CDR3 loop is CSAPGGRGGYNEQFF. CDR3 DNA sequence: TGCAGCGCCCCGGGGGGCAGGGGCGGGTACAATGAGCAGTTCTTC.

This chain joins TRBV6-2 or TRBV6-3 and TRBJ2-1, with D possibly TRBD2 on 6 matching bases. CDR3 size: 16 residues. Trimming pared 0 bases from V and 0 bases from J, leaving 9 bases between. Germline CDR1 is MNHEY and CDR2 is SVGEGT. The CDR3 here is CASSYSGGDSYNEQFF. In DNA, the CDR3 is TGTGCCAGCAGTTACTCGGGCGGGGACTCCTACAATGAGCAGTTCTTC.

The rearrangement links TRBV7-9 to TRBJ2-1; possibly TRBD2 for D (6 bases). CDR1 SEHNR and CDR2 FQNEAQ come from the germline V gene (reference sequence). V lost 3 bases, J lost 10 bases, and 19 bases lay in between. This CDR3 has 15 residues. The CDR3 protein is CASSFPGTQLGEQFF. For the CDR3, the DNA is TGTGCCAGCAGCTTCCCAGGGACTCAACTGGGAGAGCAGTTCTTC.

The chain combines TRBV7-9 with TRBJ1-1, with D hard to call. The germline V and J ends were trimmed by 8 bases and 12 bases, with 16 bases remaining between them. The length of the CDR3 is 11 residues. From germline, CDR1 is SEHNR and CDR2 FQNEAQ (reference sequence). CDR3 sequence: CASGITEASFF. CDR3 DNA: TGTGCCAGCGGAATTACAGAAGCGTCTTTCTTT.

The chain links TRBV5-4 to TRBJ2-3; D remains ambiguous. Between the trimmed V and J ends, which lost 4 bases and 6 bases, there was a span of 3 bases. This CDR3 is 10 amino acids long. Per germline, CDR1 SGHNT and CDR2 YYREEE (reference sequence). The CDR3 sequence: CASSGDTQYF. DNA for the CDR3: TGTGCCAGCAGCGGCGATACGCAGTATTTT.

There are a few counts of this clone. Written as DNA, the CDR3 is TGTGCCACCAGTGCGAGGGGGCATGGCTACACCTTC. Protein product: CATSARGHGYTF. This chain links TRBV24-1 with TRBJ1-2, with 7 nucleotides matching TRBD1. The CDR3 covers 12 residues. Germline V gene data show CDR1 as KGHDR and CDR2 as SFDVKD. With 5 bases clipped from V and 6 bases from J, the junction kept 2 bases outside the gene matches.

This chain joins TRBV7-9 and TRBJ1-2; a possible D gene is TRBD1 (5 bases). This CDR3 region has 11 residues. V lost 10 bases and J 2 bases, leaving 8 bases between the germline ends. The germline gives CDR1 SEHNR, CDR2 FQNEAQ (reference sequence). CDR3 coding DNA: TGTGCCACCACAGGAAACTATGGCTACACCTTC. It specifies CATTGNYGYTF.

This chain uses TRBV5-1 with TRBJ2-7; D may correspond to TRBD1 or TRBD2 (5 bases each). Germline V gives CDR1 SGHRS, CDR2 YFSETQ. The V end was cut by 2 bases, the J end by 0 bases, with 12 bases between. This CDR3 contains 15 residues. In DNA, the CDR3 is TGCGCCAGCAGCTTAGGGACGGAGAGCTCCTACGAGCAGTACTTC. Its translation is CASSLGTESSYEQYF.

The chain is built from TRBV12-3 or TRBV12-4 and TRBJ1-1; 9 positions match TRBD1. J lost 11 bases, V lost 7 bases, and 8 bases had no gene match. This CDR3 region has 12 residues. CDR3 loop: CASITGGAEAFF. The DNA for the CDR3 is TGTGCCAGCATCACAGGGGGCGCGGAGGCTTTCTTT.

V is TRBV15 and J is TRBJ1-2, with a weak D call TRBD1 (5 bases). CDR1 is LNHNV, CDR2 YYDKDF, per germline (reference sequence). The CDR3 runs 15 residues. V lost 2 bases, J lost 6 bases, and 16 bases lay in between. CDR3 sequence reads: CATSRPRGSFDGYTF. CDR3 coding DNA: TGTGCCACCAGCAGACCCCGGGGGAGTTTCGATGGCTACACCTTC.

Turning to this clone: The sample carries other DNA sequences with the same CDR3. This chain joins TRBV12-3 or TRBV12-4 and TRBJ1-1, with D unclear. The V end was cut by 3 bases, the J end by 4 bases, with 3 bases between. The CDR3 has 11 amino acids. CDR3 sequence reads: CASSFGTEAFF. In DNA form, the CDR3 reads TGTGCCAGCAGTTTTGGCACTGAAGCTTTCTTT.